This T cell receptor (beta chain) is drawn from a study of Tregs in tolerant kidney transplant recipients. TCRdb keeps only in-frame clones here, not all; method: immunoSEQ multiplex PCR. The table lists about 83,000 clones, under 98% of them singletons. Germline V lookup: CDR1 SGHRS, CDR2 YFSETQ. Trimming shortened V by 3 bases and J by 2 bases, and 13 bases separated the two germline ends. The CDR3 extends over 15 amino acids. This chain links TRBV5-1 with TRBJ2-3, with D maybe TRBD2 (6 bases). The TCR sequence derives from a human donor who received a combined kidney and bone marrow transplant. The sample consisted of CD4+ T cells from blood, taken before the transplant. The CDR3 spells CASSSRDFNTDTQYF. CDR3 nucleotide sequence: TGCGCCAGCAGCTCCCGGGACTTCAACACAGATACGCAGTATTTT.